These 24 T cell receptor beta chains share one sample of origin, sequenced in a study of T cell responses to AZD1222 COVID-19 vaccine. The table came from immunoSEQ multiplex PCR; TCRdb's copy has only in-frame clones and leaves some out. This table has 95,000 to 110,000 clones, 80% to 90% appearing once. Sequenced here: peripheral blood, sampled on day 0 of AZD1222 vaccination. The receptors derive from an adult in good health.

This chain links TRBV7-2 with TRBJ2-4; TRBD2 aligns across 11 bases. Looked up from germline, CDR1 is SGHTA and CDR2 is FQGNSA. The CDR3 totals 16 residues. The V gene end was trimmed by 2 bases and the J gene end by 8 bases; junction bases not matched to a gene: 8. The CDR3 sequence: CASSLLGSGGADIQYF. In DNA, the CDR3 is TGTGCCAGCAGCTTACTTGGTAGCGGGGGGGCGGACATTCAGTACTTC. Supplemented by reference TRBV7-2 and TRBJ2-4, the full variable domain reads GAGVSQSPSNKVTEKGKDVELRCDPISGHTALYWYRQSLGQGLEFLIYFQGNSAPDKSGLPSDRFSAERTGGSVSTLTIQRTQQEDSAVYLCASSLLGSGGADIQYFGAGTRLSVL.

This chain joins TRBV4-1 and TRBJ2-7; TRBD1 agrees at 11 bases. The CDR3 is 15 residues long. The germline CDR1 and CDR2 sequences are MGHRA and YSYEKL. V gave up 1 base and J gave up 5 bases; unmatched junction bases: 4. DNA for the CDR3: TGCGCCAGCAGCCAAGCGGGACAGGGGGACAACGAGCAGTACTTC. Protein sequence: CASSQAGQGDNEQYF.

The chain couples TRBV5-6 to TRBJ1-1; D is uncertain. The germline gives CDR1 SGHDT, CDR2 YYEEEE. The CDR3 sequence is 14 residues long. The V and J ends lost 0 bases and 3 bases respectively, with 9 bases between them. The CDR3 region has the DNA TGTGCCAGCAGCTTGGGTCTCGTCGACACTGAAGCTTTCTTT. Amino acid sequence: CASSLGLVDTEAFF.

The chain carries TRBV2 and TRBJ1-1, with 8 bases aligning to TRBD1. Germline lookup yields CDR1 SNHLY and CDR2 FYNNEI. V shed 7 bases, J shed 0 bases, and the junction held 4 bases outside the gene matches. This CDR3 has 14 amino acids. The CDR3 DNA reads as TGTGCCAGCAACCGACAGGGGATGAACACTGAAGCTTTCTTT. This encodes CASNRQGMNTEAFF.

This clone occurred a few times. V usage is TRBV11-2 and J usage is TRBJ2-2, with 9 bases matching TRBD1. V trimming: 5 bases; J trimming: 5 bases; junction bases outside the gene matches: 9. The CDR3 runs 16 residues. Germline CDR1 is SGHAT and CDR2 is FQNNGV. The CDR3 DNA reads TGTGCCAGCAGCCGACACGGGACAGGGTATACCGGGGAGCTGTTTTTT. This codes for CASSRHGTGYTGELFF.

This clone was recorded once. V and J are TRBV7-9 and TRBJ2-2; TRBD2 aligns across 7 bases. The germline CDR1 and CDR2 sequences are SEHNR and FQNEAQ (reference sequence). Losses at the gene ends were 6 bases for V and 1 base for J; bases not matched to a gene: 8. CDR3 size: 16 residues. Written as DNA, the CDR3 is TGTGCCAGCAGTGGAGCGGGACTCCGGAACACCGGGGAGCTGTTTTTT. This encodes CASSGAGLRNTGELFF.

This chain connects TRBV5-6 to TRBJ2-6; a weak D match, TRBD1 (5 bases). V lost 5 bases and J lost 0, with 9 bases in between. The CDR3 totals 15 residues. CDR1 is SGHDT, CDR2 YYEEEE, per germline. CDR3 amino acids: CASSHQGSGANVLTF. CDR3 DNA sequence: TGTGCCAGCAGTCATCAGGGCTCTGGGGCCAACGTCCTGACTTTC.

This CDR3 is CASSVQVSNQPQHF. The CDR3, as DNA: TGTGCCAGTAGCGTGCAAGTTAGCAATCAGCCCCAGCATTTT. The gene calls are TRBV19 and TRBJ1-5, with D uncertain. Germline loops: CDR1 LNHDA, CDR2 SQIVND (reference sequence). Trimming pared 6 bases from V and 0 bases from J, leaving 9 bases between. The CDR3 spans 14 residues.

CDR3 in DNA: TGTGCCAGCAGCTTAGCTGGACTAGCGGCTTACGAGCAGTACTTC. It yields the protein CASSLAGLAAYEQYF. The J gene is TRBJ2-7, the V gene TRBV11-2, with 10 bases that match TRBD2. Germline loops: CDR1 SGHAT, CDR2 FQNNGV. J gave up 4 bases and V 1 base, and 4 bases lay outside the gene matches. The CDR3 contains 15 residues.

The chain uses TRBV11-2 and TRBJ2-1, with D possibly being TRBD2 (6 bases). This CDR3 spans 16 amino acids. Deletions cut 6 bases from V and 2 bases from J, with 17 bases between. CDR1 is SGHAT, CDR2 FQNNGV, per germline. The CDR3 DNA sequence: TGTGCCAGCAGTTCGTTGGACCGACTAGCCTACAATGAGCAGTTCTTC. It translates to CASSSLDRLAYNEQFF.

The genes are TRBV6-5 and TRBJ2-7; D is possibly TRBD1 (7 bases). V lost 6 bases and J lost 7, with 22 bases in between. The germline V gene has CDR1 MNHEY and CDR2 SVGAGI. This CDR3 has 15 amino acids. The DNA for the CDR3 is TGTGCCAGCAGGGAGGGGACAGCCGGTGTTGAAGAGCAGTACTTC. Protein product: CASREGTAGVEEQYF.

The chain couples TRBV7-9 to TRBJ1-1; no reliable D call. The V gene's germline CDR1 is SEHNR and CDR2 FQNEAQ (reference sequence). The V end was cut by 6 bases, the J end by 8 bases, with 13 bases between. This CDR3 has 12 amino acids. The CDR3 loop is CASRPIQREAFF. For the CDR3, the DNA is TGTGCCAGCAGGCCCATCCAGAGGGAAGCTTTCTTT.

The J gene is TRBJ2-7, the V gene TRBV11-2, with D perhaps TRBD2 (8 bases). This CDR3 contains 15 residues. V shed 5 bases and J shed 2 bases, with 16 bases lying between them. Germline lookup yields CDR1 SGHAT and CDR2 FQNNGV. The CDR3: CASSPRGDRAYEQYF. In DNA, the CDR3 is TGTGCCAGCAGCCCGCGGGGGGACAGAGCCTACGAGCAGTACTTC.

The chain employs TRBV11-2 and TRBJ2-7, with 10 positions matching TRBD2. The germline gives CDR1 SGHAT, CDR2 FQNNGV. With V trimmed by 5 bases and J by 3 bases, 4 bases remained unmatched. This CDR3 comprises 14 residues. The CDR3 sequence: CASSPGLALYEQYF. DNA for the CDR3: TGTGCCAGCAGCCCGGGACTAGCGCTCTACGAGCAGTACTTC.

The V call is TRBV4-1, the J call TRBJ1-1; D is unresolved. V gave up 6 bases and J gave up 1 base, with 18 bases separating them. This CDR3 has 16 amino acids. Germline V CDR1 and CDR2: MGHRA, YSYEKL. CDR3: CASRHEVSSQNTEAFF. The CDR3 DNA sequence: TGCGCCAGCAGACATGAGGTTTCGAGTCAGAACACTGAAGCTTTCTTT.

The sample holds one count of this clone. V and J are TRBV4-3 and TRBJ1-6; 10 bases match TRBD1. V dropped 0 bases and J dropped 7; count of bases not matched to a gene: 3. This CDR3 comprises 16 residues. Germline CDR1 reads LGHNA; CDR2 reads YSLEER. The DNA of the CDR3 is TGCGCCAGCAGCCAAGAGACAGGGGGCCTAAATTCACCCCTCCACTTT. As protein: CASSQETGGLNSPLHF.

This chain connects TRBV30 to TRBJ2-1; no clear D gene. The CDR3 has 11 amino acids. Looked up from germline, CDR1 is GTSNPN and CDR2 is SVGIG (reference sequence). The V end lost 0 bases, the J end lost 9 bases, and 6 bases lay between the germline ends. The CDR3 DNA reads as TGTGCCTGGAGTGTTTCGGTTGAGCAGTTCTTC. Translating gives CAWSVSVEQFF.

This CDR3 is CASSLRQGVYQETQYF. The CDR3 DNA sequence: TGTGCCAGCAGCTTGCGGCAGGGCGTCTACCAAGAGACCCAGTACTTC. This sequence joins TRBV5-6 and TRBJ2-5, with D tentatively TRBD1 (5 bases). CDR1 and CDR2 from the germline V gene are SGHDT and YYEEEE. Trimming left V 1 base short and J 0 bases short, with 13 bases between. The CDR3 sequence is 16 residues long.

The chain couples TRBV21-1 to TRBJ2-7; the table assigns TRBD2, which was not confirmed against the DNA. TRBV21-1 is tagged as a pseudogene. The CDR3 has 17 residues. CDR3 sequence: CASSSPSGGRYTYEQYF. CDR3 nucleotide sequence: TGTGCCAGCAGCAGTCCTAGCGGGGGCCGGTACACCTACGAGCAGTACTTC.

J is TRBJ2-7 and V is TRBV7-8; weak D call: TRBD1 (6 bases). V was shortened by 3 bases and J by 1 base, with 10 bases between the two germline ends. Germline lookup yields CDR1 SGHVS and CDR2 FQNEAQ. The CDR3 loop spans 14 amino acids. The chain's CDR3 is CASSLGRGSYEQYF. CDR3 DNA: TGTGCCAGCAGCTTGGGCAGGGGTTCCTACGAGCAGTACTTC.

DNA for the CDR3: TGTGCCAGCAGCCAAACGTTCACTAGCGGAGGCCAAGAGACCCAGTACTTC. As protein: CASSQTFTSGGQETQYF. The rearrangement uses TRBV4-2 and TRBJ2-5; 8 nucleotides match TRBD2. V lost 2 bases, J lost 1 base, and 9 bases stayed unmatched. Germline loops: CDR1 LGHNA, CDR2 YNFKEQ. The CDR3 runs to 17 residues.

The rearrangement joins TRBV4-2 to TRBJ1-6, with D unresolved. V lost 1 base to trimming and J lost 5 bases, with 12 bases between them. The CDR3 has 16 amino acids. Germline values: CDR1 LGHNA, CDR2 YNFKEQ. CDR3 coding DNA: TGTGCCAGCAGCCAAGGGCTAGGGAAAGATAATTCACCCCTCCACTTT. It yields the protein CASSQGLGKDNSPLHF.

The J gene is TRBJ2-1, the V gene TRBV3-1 (or the pseudogene TRBV3-2); TRBD1 agrees at 7 bases. This CDR3 contains 14 residues. The V and J ends lost 8 bases and 6 bases, in that order; junction bases with no gene match: 10. Germline values: CDR1 LGHDT, CDR2 YNNKEL (reference sequence). CDR3 in DNA: TGTGCCAGCTCCCGAGGACAGGCGATCAATGAGCAGTTCTTC. This encodes CASSRGQAINEQFF.

CDR3 nucleotide sequence: TGTGCCAGCAGTGATTTGCAGGGGCAAAAAGGATCACCCCTCCACTTT. It codes for CASSDLQGQKGSPLHF. V and J are TRBV6-1 and TRBJ1-6; perhaps TRBD1 as D (6 bases). V was clipped by 3 bases and J by 10 bases, with 19 bases between them. The CDR3 sequence is 16 residues long. The germline V gene encodes CDR1 MNHNS and CDR2 SASEGT.